The sequence of this T cell receptor beta chain was determined in a study of response to subunit inactivated influenza vaccine (dated by TCRdb to the late 2010s). Broadly, across the study: The study used deep quantitative T cell receptor repertoire profiling to track responses to a trivalent subunit inactivated influenza vaccine.

The germline V gene encodes CDR1 SQVTM and CDR2 ANQGSEA. At the junction V is shortened by 8 bases and J by 2 bases; bases outside the gene matches: 3. From the cysteine through the phenylalanine, the CDR3 covers 12 amino acids. This entry keeps only the CDR3 DNA: 36 bases, framed from base 1. Receptor libraries were prepared by RT-PCR. These reads were obtained on an Illumina HiSeq 2500. TCRdb redid the processing of the public reads, applying fastp at Q25 and MiXCR, and retained in-frame beta chains. Each CDR3 protein gets just one entry, which takes the most common genes and DNA from the rows behind it. This sample gives hundreds of thousands of distinct CDR3 sequences in total; 16% of them show up just once. 3% of the sample goes to the ten largest clones. Concerning this clonotype: Its cognate antigen has yet to be identified. It has no much larger one-base neighbor in the sample; base qualities were not kept.

Broad study findings and their caveats: The authors proposed that each seasonal influenza vaccination may bring in only a limited number of new T cells.

The TCR comes from a man aged 50 to 69 who received an inactivated influenza vaccine. Donor details come from another sample of the same person, matched by shared clones. The V gene is TRBV29-1 and the J gene is TRBJ2-1, and 7 junction bases match TRBD2. The sequenced sample was CD4+ T cells sorted from PBMCs, obtained around 2 years after vaccination. The CDR3 has the sequence CSSGTTYNEQFF. The DNA sequence is given as TGCAGCAGCGGGACCACCTACAATGAGCAGTTCTTC.